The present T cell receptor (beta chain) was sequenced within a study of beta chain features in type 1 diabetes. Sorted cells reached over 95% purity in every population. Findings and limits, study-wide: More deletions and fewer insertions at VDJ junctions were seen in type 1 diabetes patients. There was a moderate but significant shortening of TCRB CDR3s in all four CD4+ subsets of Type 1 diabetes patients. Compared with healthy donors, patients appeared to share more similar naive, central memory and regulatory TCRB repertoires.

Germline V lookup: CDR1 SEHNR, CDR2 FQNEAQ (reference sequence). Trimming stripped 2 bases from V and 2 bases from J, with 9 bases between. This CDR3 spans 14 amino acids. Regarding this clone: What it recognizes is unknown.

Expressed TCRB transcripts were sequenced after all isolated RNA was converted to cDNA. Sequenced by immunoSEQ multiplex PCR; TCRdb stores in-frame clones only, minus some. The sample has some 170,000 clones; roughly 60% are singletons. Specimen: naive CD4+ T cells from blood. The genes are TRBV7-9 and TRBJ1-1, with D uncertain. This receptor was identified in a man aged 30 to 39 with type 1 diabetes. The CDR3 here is CASSLLPGNTEAFF. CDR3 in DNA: TGTGCCAGCAGCTTACTTCCTGGAAACACTGAAGCTTTCTTT.